Below, 7 T cell receptor beta chains from the same sample are listed, as sequenced in a study of shared clonotypes between healthy human individuals (dated by TCRdb to 2018 to 2021). Libraries came from the immunoSEQ multiplex PCR assay. Sourced from immuneACCESS, this table was stored by TCRdb with only in-frame sequences that have V and J called. A share of the clones is absent; for the studies checked, an unresolved V gene accounts for under half, and the remainder has no known explanation. For this sample there are about 230,000 clones; 65% to 70% appear just once. The ten largest clones add up to 11% of the sample. The sequencing sample was made of memory CD4+ T cells sorted from blood. The cell subset or site tag for this specimen amounts to: CD45RA-negative fraction. The receptors shown here come from a young man in good health.

This clone has just a few counts. This rearrangement joins TRBV7-2 to TRBJ2-5; D is unresolved. V lost 2 bases and J 4 bases, leaving 5 bases between the germline ends. Germline CDR1 reads SGHTA; CDR2 reads FQGNSA. CDR3 length: 12 residues. CDR3 sequence (DNA): TGTGCCAGCAGCTTAAATAGAGAGACCCAGTACTTC. Translating gives CASSLNRETQYF.

The genes are TRBV9 and TRBJ2-3; the D gene is possibly TRBD2 (5 bases). V lost 3 bases, J lost 4 bases, and 12 bases lay in between. This CDR3 is 14 amino acids long. Germline CDR1 SGDLS, CDR2 YYNGEE. Here the CDR3 DNA reads TGTGCCAGCAGCGCCCGGACCGGGGCAGATACGCAGTATTTT. It encodes CASSARTGADTQYF.

This clone was seen just once. The V gene is TRBV5-1, the J gene TRBJ2-2, with TRBD2 matching 13 bases. The CDR3 is 17 amino acids. Per germline, CDR1 SGHRS and CDR2 YFSETQ. V shed 3 bases, J shed 5 bases, and the junction held 7 bases outside the gene matches. Written as DNA, the CDR3 is TGCGCCAGCAGCTCCAGGACTAGCGGGAGAACAACCGGGGAGCTGTTTTTT. It encodes CASSSRTSGRTTGELFF.

The chain couples TRBV4-1 to TRBJ2-7; D remains unclear. Germline CDR1 is MGHRA and CDR2 is YSYEKL. V lost 1 base and J lost 5, with 9 bases in between. This CDR3 comprises 13 residues. Written as DNA, the CDR3 is TGCGCCAGCAGCCAAGTTCTAGTCCACGAGCAGTACTTC. This encodes CASSQVLVHEQYF.

The chain links TRBV5-1 to TRBJ2-2; 8 positions agree with TRBD1. Looked up from germline, CDR1 is SGHRS and CDR2 is YFSETQ. CDR3 length equals 15 residues. With 7 bases clipped from V and 3 bases from J, the junction kept 8 bases outside the gene matches. The CDR3 sequence is CASRTGLLDTGELFF. The CDR3 bases are TGCGCCAGCCGGACAGGGCTCCTGGACACCGGGGAGCTGTTTTTT.

This clone was recorded a few times. The V and J genes are TRBV28 and TRBJ2-3, with D perhaps matching TRBD1 (6 bases). V lost 6 bases and J 6 bases, leaving 25 bases between the germline ends. The CDR3 contains 17 residues. CDR1 is MDHEN, CDR2 SYDVKM, per germline. CDR3 protein: CASSVRKQGNRADTQYF. CDR3 nucleotide sequence: TGTGCCAGCAGCGTCAGGAAACAGGGAAATCGAGCGGATACGCAGTATTTT.

A note on this clone: At the DNA level, this CDR3 is encoded by other sequences in the same sample as well. The gene calls are TRBV9 and TRBJ2-5; D is possibly TRBD2 (6 bases). Germline V gives CDR1 SGDLS, CDR2 YYNGEE. V shed 0 bases and J shed 4 bases, with 13 bases lying between them. There are 15 residues in the CDR3. This CDR3 reads CASSVASGVGETQYF. The CDR3, as DNA: TGTGCCAGCAGCGTAGCTTCGGGGGTTGGAGAGACCCAGTACTTC.